The T cell receptor beta chain under discussion was sequenced for a study of neoadjuvant anti-PD-1 for oral cavity cancer. Turning to the study itself: Around day 43, patients without progression received a fourth nivolumab dose before surgery.

CDR3 length: 16 amino acids. Trimming cost V 6 bases and J 2 bases, with 17 bases left between them. The V gene's germline CDR1 is KGHSH and CDR2 LQKENI. Cohort: HPV-negative, locally advanced oral cavity squamous cell carcinoma patients. Most PBMC samples had 480 ng input DNA in six replicates. Generated by immunoSEQ multiplex PCR, the TCRdb table keeps only in-frame clones and is missing some. The sample records tens of thousands of clones, around 85% being singletons. The receptor's source is a person between 40 and 80 years old with oral cavity squamous cell carcinoma. The V and J genes are TRBV18 and TRBJ1-5, with D perhaps TRBD1 (6 bases). Specimen: PBMCs, collected before nivolumab (anti-PD-1) treatment. The CDR3 region has the DNA TGTGCCAGCTCGTTGGGGGGGCCCCAAGGCAATCAGCCCCAGCATTTT. As protein: CASSLGGPQGNQPQHF.